Each of the 17 T cell receptor beta chains below was sequenced from the same sample in a study of blood T cell repertoires in COVID-19. Profiling relied on immunoSEQ multiplex PCR, and the TCRdb table lists in-frame clones only, not all of them. The data show approximately 74,000 clones, with around 90% seen just once and around 7.9% held by the top ten. The material sequenced was peripheral blood. All receptors come from a man aged 65 to 85 with acute or convalescent COVID-19.

The V gene is TRBV28, the J gene TRBJ2-1; TRBD1 agrees at 9 bases. Germline assignment: CDR1 MDHEN and CDR2 SYDVKM. J gave up 2 bases and V 2 bases, and 1 base lay outside the gene matches. CDR3 size: 15 residues. CDR3 loop: CASSLRQGAYNEQFF. The CDR3 DNA sequence: TGTGCCAGCAGTTTACGACAGGGGGCCTACAATGAGCAGTTCTTC.

CDR3 nucleotide sequence: TGCGCCAGCAGCCAAGATATGGTCCGGACAGATACGCAGTATTTT. Its protein product is CASSQDMVRTDTQYF. V and J are TRBV4-3 and TRBJ2-3; D is unresolved. V lost 0 bases and J 3 bases, leaving 10 bases between the germline ends. Germline assignment: CDR1 LGHNA and CDR2 YSLEER. The CDR3 spans 15 residues.

This chain links TRBV3-1 (or the pseudogene TRBV3-2) with TRBJ1-5, with D unresolved. Germline V gene sequence: CDR1 LGHDT, CDR2 YNNKEL (reference sequence). V lost 0 bases, J lost 0 bases, and 9 bases lay in between. The CDR3 runs to 16 residues. The CDR3 bases are TGTGCCAGCAGCCAAGATAGCGGAGGTAGCAATCAGCCCCAGCATTTT. Translating it yields CASSQDSGGSNQPQHF.

The chain uses TRBV29-1 and TRBJ1-1; D gene unclear. Germline CDR1 is SQVTM and CDR2 is ANQGSEA. Trimming shortened V by 0 bases and J by 7 bases, and 12 bases separated the two germline ends. The CDR3 spans 13 residues. This CDR3 reads CSVEDWPGIEAFF. The CDR3 nucleotides are TGCAGCGTTGAAGATTGGCCGGGGATTGAAGCTTTCTTT.

In this sample, this clone turned up a few times. The V and J genes are TRBV28 and TRBJ1-4, with 10 positions matching TRBD1. This CDR3 spans 15 amino acids. CDR1 and CDR2 (germline): MDHEN, SYDVKM. V lost 2 bases to trimming and J lost 5 bases; unmatched junction nucleotides: 2. The CDR3 region has the DNA TGTGCCAGCAGTTTACAGGACAGGGGGAATGAAAAACTGTTTTTT. Its translation is CASSLQDRGNEKLFF. The full variable domain, in which reference TRBV28 and TRBJ1-4 provide the parts outside the CDR3, is DVKVTQSSRYLVKRTGEKVFLECVQDMDHENMFWYRQDPGLGLRLIYFSYDVKMKEKGDIPEGYSVSREKKERFSLILESASTNQTSMYLCASSLQDRGNEKLFFGSGTQLSVL.

The rearrangement uses TRBV11-2 and TRBJ2-7; 7 bases are shared with TRBD1. Germline values: CDR1 SGHAT, CDR2 FQNNGV. The CDR3 consists of 16 residues. The V gene end was trimmed by 5 bases and the J gene end by 4 bases; junction bases not matched to a gene: 14. The CDR3 loop reads CASSPPPGQRTYEQYF. The CDR3, as DNA: TGTGCCAGCAGCCCCCCCCCGGGACAGCGGACATACGAGCAGTACTTC.

This chain links TRBV27 with TRBJ1-2; possibly TRBD1 for D (6 bases). V lost 2 bases, J lost 7 bases, and 11 bases lay in between. Per germline, CDR1 MNHEY and CDR2 SMNVEV (reference sequence). The CDR3 runs to 13 residues. CDR3 amino acids: CASSLGGYAGYTF. CDR3 coding DNA: TGTGCCAGCAGTTTAGGGGGCTATGCTGGCTACACCTTC.

The rearrangement joins TRBV19 to TRBJ1-5; a possible D gene is TRBD1 (6 bases). The V gene's germline CDR1 is LNHDA and CDR2 SQIVND (reference sequence). The CDR3 is 14 amino acids. V dropped 5 bases and J dropped 5 bases, with 13 bases sitting between them. CDR3 amino acids: CASSEQGRHQPQHF. Here the CDR3 DNA reads TGTGCCAGTAGTGAGCAGGGGCGCCATCAGCCCCAGCATTTT.

This clone was picked up one time. The chain recombines TRBV6-2 or TRBV6-3 with TRBJ2-1; 8 bases are shared with TRBD2. The germline V gene encodes CDR1 MNHEY and CDR2 SVGEGT. V shed 5 bases and J 2 bases; nucleotides not matched to a gene: 8. The CDR3 spans 16 residues. CDR3 nucleotide sequence: TGTGCCAGCAGTACCGGGGGGGGCAGCCCCTACAATGAGCAGTTCTTC. It specifies CASSTGGGSPYNEQFF.

V usage is TRBV5-6 and J usage is TRBJ2-1; the match to TRBD1 covers 7 bases. The ends lost 2 bases at V and 7 bases at J; junction bases unmatched: 6. The germline gives CDR1 SGHDT, CDR2 YYEEEE. The CDR3 sequence is 14 residues long. CDR3 in DNA: TGTGCCAGCAGCTTTGGGGGCAGGGGGAATGAGCAGTTCTTC. Its protein product is CASSFGGRGNEQFF.

This chain uses TRBV2 with TRBJ2-7, with 7 bases lining up with TRBD1. The CDR3 sequence is 15 residues long. CDR1 SNHLY and CDR2 FYNNEI come from the germline V gene. The V gene end was trimmed by 1 base and the J gene end by 3 bases; junction bases not matched to a gene: 6. CDR3 sequence: CASSEVPGQLYEQYF. The CDR3 DNA reads as TGTGCCAGCAGTGAAGTTCCGGGACAGCTCTACGAGCAGTACTTC.

CDR3 bases: TGTGCCAGTAACCCCCCCGGAGAGTCAAGTCTTCAGTACTTC. It is translated as CASNPPGESSLQYF. The V gene is TRBV19, the J gene TRBJ2-4; D remains unclear. The CDR3 runs 14 residues. Germline CDR1 is LNHDA and CDR2 is SQIVND (reference sequence). V lost 7 bases, J lost 11 bases, and 21 bases lay in between.

V is TRBV3-1 (or the pseudogene TRBV3-2) and J is TRBJ1-4; 8 bases map to TRBD1. Germline V gene lookup returns CDR1 LGHDT and CDR2 YNNKEL (reference sequence). The ends lost 5 bases at V and 0 bases at J; junction bases unmatched: 17. CDR3 length equals 20 residues. CDR3 bases: TGTGCCAGCAGCGAATATCAGACCGGGACAGGATACTCAACTAATGAAAAACTGTTTTTT. This gives the protein CASSEYQTGTGYSTNEKLFF.

The chain employs TRBV18 and TRBJ2-1; 11 nucleotides line up with TRBD1. Germline assignment: CDR1 KGHSH and CDR2 LQKENI. CDR3 length equals 17 residues. Losses at the gene ends were 3 bases for V and 1 base for J; bases not matched to a gene: 5. CDR3 amino acids: CASSPYGTGGSYNEQFF. Written as DNA, the CDR3 is TGTGCCAGCTCACCTTATGGGACAGGGGGGTCCTACAATGAGCAGTTCTTC.

This clone was observed a single time. The rearrangement links TRBV19 to TRBJ2-7; 9 bases agree with TRBD1. This CDR3 is built from 13 residues. V lost 10 bases, J lost 6 bases, and 10 bases stayed unmatched. CDR1 and CDR2 from the germline V gene are LNHDA and SQIVND (reference sequence). CDR3 coding DNA: TGTGCCACCTCCGGGACAGGGTGGACCGAGCAGTACTTC. It is translated as CATSGTGWTEQYF.

J is TRBJ2-3 and V is TRBV4-3; 12 bases map to TRBD2. CDR1 is LGHNA and CDR2 is YSLEER in the germline V gene. The V segment lost 0 bases and the J segment 3 bases; nucleotides outside the gene matches: 7. CDR3 length: 18 amino acids. CDR3 in DNA: TGCGCCAGCAGCCAAGAGTGGAAGACTAGCGGGAGTACAGATACGCAGTATTTT. As protein: CASSQEWKTSGSTDTQYF.

This sequence joins TRBV28 and TRBJ1-2; 8 bases fit TRBD1. This CDR3 has 16 residues. V shed 5 bases, J shed 8 bases, and the junction held 16 bases outside the gene matches. Per germline, CDR1 MDHEN and CDR2 SYDVKM. The CDR3 reads CASSPLGGQGEGGYTF. CDR3 DNA: TGTGCCAGCAGTCCCCTCGGTGGACAGGGTGAGGGGGGCTACACCTTC.